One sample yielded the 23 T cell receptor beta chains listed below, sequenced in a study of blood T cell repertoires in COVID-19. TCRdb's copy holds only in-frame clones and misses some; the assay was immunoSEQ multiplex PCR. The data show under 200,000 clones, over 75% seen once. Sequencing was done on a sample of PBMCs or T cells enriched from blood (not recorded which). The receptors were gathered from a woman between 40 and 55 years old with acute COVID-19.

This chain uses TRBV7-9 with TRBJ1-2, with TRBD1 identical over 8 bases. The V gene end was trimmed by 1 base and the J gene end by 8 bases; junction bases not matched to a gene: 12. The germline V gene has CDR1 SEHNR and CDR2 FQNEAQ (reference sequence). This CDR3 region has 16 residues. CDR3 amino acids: CASSLDSPGQGKGYTF. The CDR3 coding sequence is TGTGCCAGCAGCTTAGATAGTCCAGGACAGGGAAAAGGCTACACCTTC. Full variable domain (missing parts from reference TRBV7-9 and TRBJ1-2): DTGVSQNPRHKITKRGQNVTFRCDPISEHNRLYWYRQTLGQGPEFLTYFQNEAQLEKSRLLSDRFSAERPKGSFSTLEIQRTEQGDSAMYLCASSLDSPGQGKGYTFGSGTRLTVV.

CDR3 protein: CASSPTGASGSYGYTF. The DNA for the CDR3 is TGTGCCAGCAGCCCCACAGGAGCATCAGGCAGCTATGGCTACACCTTC. V and J are TRBV7-9 and TRBJ1-2, with TRBD1 as a possible D gene (5 bases). Germline V lookup: CDR1 SEHNR, CDR2 FQNEAQ (reference sequence). This CDR3 contains 16 residues. Trimming left V 5 bases short and J 4 bases short, with 20 bases between.

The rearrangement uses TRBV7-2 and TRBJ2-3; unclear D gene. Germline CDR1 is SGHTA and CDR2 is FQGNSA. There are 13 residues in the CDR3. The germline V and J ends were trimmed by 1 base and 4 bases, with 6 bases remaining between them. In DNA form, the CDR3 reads TGTGCCAGCAGCTTAGGTAGATCAGATACGCAGTATTTT. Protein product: CASSLGRSDTQYF.

The CDR3, as DNA: TGTGCCAGCAGCTTAACCTCCGGGACAGGCGGCTACACCTTC. Protein product: CASSLTSGTGGYTF. V usage is TRBV7-3 and J usage is TRBJ1-2, with 8 bases that match TRBD1. The CDR3 contains 14 residues. Looked up from germline, CDR1 is SGHTA and CDR2 is FQGTGA. V gave up 0 bases and J gave up 8 bases; unmatched junction bases: 5.

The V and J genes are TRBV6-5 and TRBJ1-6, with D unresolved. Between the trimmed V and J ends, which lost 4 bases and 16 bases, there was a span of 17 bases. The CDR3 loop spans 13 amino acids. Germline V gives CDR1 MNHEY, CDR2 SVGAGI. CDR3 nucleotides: TGTGCCAGCAGTTCAATAGTGCGGGCTCCTCTCCACTTT. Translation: CASSSIVRAPLHF.

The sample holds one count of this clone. The CDR3 DNA sequence: TGTGCCAGCAGCCCTAGCGGGGGCTCCTACGAGCAGTACGTC. Its translation is CASSPSGGSYEQYV. The chain couples TRBV7-6 to TRBJ2-7, with 10 bases lining up with TRBD2. CDR3 length: 14 amino acids. From germline, CDR1 is SGHVS and CDR2 FNYEAQ. The trim removed 5 bases at V and 0 bases at J, leaving 1 base unmatched.

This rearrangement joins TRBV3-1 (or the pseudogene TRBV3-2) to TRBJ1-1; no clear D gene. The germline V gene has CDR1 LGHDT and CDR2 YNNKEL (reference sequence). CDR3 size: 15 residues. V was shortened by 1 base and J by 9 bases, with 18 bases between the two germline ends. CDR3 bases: TGTGCCAGCAGCCAAGTACCCGTGGCAGGCCCAAAAGCTTTCTTT. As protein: CASSQVPVAGPKAFF.

CDR3 DNA sequence: TGCGCCAGCAGCTTGGCTAGCGGGAGCTCCGGGGAGCTGTTTTTT. Translated, it gives CASSLASGSSGELFF. This sequence joins TRBV5-1 and TRBJ2-2; TRBD2 matches at 10 bases. Germline trimming cut 0 bases from V and 6 bases from J; bases unmatched to any gene: 2. The CDR3 loop spans 15 amino acids. Looked up from germline, CDR1 is SGHRS and CDR2 is YFSETQ.

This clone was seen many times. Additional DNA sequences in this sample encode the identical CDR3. DNA for the CDR3: TGCGCCAGCAGCTTGGGGCTGGACAGGTACCAAGAGACCCAGTACTTC. Its translation is CASSLGLDRYQETQYF. The chain combines TRBV5-1 with TRBJ2-5; 7 bases align to TRBD1. The CDR3 has 16 amino acids. The germline CDR1 and CDR2 sequences are SGHRS and YFSETQ. Losses at the gene ends were 0 bases for V and 0 bases for J; bases not matched to a gene: 5.

The CDR3 sequence: CASNDPGLNEKLFF. The CDR3 DNA follows: TGTGCCAGTAATGATCCAGGGCTTAATGAAAAACTGTTTTTT. V is TRBV19 and J is TRBJ1-4; D is possibly TRBD1 (5 bases). V dropped 7 bases and J dropped 4 bases, with 13 bases sitting between them. The CDR3 has 14 amino acids. The germline V gene encodes CDR1 LNHDA and CDR2 SQIVND (reference sequence).

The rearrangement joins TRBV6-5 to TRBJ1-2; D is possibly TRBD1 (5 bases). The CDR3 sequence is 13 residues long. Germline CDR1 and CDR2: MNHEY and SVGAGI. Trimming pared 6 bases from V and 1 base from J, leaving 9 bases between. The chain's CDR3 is CASRTDSNYGYTF. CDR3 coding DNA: TGTGCCAGCAGGACCGACAGTAACTATGGCTACACCTTC.

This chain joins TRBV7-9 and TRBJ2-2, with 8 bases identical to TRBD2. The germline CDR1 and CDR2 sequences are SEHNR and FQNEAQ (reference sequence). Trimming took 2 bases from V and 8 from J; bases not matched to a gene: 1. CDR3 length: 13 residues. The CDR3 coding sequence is TGTGCCAGCAGCTTAATAGCGGGAGGGGAGCTGTTTTTT. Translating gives CASSLIAGGELFF.

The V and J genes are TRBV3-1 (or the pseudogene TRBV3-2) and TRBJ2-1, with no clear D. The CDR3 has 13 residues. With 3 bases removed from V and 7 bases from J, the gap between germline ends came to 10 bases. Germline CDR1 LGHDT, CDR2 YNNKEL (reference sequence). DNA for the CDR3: TGTGCCAGCAGCCATGGGCGATATAATGAGCAGTTCTTC. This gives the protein CASSHGRYNEQFF.

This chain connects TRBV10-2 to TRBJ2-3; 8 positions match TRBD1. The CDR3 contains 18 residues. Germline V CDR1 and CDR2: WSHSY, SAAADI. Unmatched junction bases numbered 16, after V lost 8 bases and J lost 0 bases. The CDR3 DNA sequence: TGCGCCAGCCGGATCCGGGACAGGTCATTAACTAGCACAGATACGCAGTATTTT. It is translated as CASRIRDRSLTSTDTQYF.

CDR3: CASSTTGRISRHSPLHF. CDR3 DNA sequence: TGTGCCAGTAGTACGACAGGGAGAATAAGCCGGCATTCACCCCTCCACTTT. V and J are TRBV19 and TRBJ1-6; 7 bases fit TRBD1. This CDR3 comprises 17 residues. Germline V gene data show CDR1 as LNHDA and CDR2 as SQIVND (reference sequence). With 4 bases clipped from V and 8 bases from J, the junction kept 14 bases outside the gene matches. Looking up the rest from reference TRBV19 and TRBJ1-6 gives the full variable domain: DGGITQSPKYLFRKEGQNVTLSCEQNLNHDAMYWYRQDPGQGLRLIYYSQIVNDFQKGDIAEGYSVSREKKESFPLTVTSAQKNPTAFYLCASSTTGRISRHSPLHFGNGTRLTVT.

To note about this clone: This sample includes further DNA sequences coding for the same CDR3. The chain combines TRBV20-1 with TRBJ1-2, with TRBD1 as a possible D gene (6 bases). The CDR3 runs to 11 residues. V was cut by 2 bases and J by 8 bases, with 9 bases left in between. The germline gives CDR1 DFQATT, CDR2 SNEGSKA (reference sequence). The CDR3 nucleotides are TGCAGTGCTAGAACTGGGGGCGGCTACACCTTC. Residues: CSARTGGGYTF.

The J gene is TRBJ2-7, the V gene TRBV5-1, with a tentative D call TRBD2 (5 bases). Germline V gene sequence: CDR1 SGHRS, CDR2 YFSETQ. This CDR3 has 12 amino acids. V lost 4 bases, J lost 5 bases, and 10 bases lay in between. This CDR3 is CASSTRENEQYF. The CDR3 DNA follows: TGCGCCAGCAGCACGAGGGAGAACGAGCAGTACTTC. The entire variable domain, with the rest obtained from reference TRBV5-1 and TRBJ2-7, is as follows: KAGVTQTPRYLIKTRGQQVTLSCSPISGHRSVSWYQQTPGQGLQFLFEYFSETQRNKGNFPGRFSGRQFSNSRSEMNVSTLELGDSALYLCASSTRENEQYFGPGTRLTVT.

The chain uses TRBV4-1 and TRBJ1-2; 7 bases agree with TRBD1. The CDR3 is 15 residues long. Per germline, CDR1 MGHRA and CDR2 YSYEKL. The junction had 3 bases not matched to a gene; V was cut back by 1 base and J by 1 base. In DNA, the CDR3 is TGCGCCAGCAGCCAAGTGGGACAGCTTAACTATGGCTACACCTTC. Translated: CASSQVGQLNYGYTF.

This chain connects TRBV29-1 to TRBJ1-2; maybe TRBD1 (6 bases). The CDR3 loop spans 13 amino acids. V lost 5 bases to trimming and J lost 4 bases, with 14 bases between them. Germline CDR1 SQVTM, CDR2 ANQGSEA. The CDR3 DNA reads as TGCAGCGTTACGACAGGAACCTCCTATGGCTACACCTTC. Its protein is CSVTTGTSYGYTF.

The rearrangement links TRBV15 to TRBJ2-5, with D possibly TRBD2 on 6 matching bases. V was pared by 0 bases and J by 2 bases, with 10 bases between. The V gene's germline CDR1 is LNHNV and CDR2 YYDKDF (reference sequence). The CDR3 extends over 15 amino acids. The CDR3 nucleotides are TGTGCCACCAGCAGAGACAACCTAGCGCAAGAGACCCAGTACTTC. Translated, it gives CATSRDNLAQETQYF.

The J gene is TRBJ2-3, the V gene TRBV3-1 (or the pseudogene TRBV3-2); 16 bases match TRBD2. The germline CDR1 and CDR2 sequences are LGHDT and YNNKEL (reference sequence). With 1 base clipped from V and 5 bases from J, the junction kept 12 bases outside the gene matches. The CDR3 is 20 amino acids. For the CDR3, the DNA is TGTGCCAGCAGCCAAGGCCAGGGACTAGCGGGAGGGAAGGGTATAGATACGCAGTATTTT. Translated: CASSQGQGLAGGKGIDTQYF.

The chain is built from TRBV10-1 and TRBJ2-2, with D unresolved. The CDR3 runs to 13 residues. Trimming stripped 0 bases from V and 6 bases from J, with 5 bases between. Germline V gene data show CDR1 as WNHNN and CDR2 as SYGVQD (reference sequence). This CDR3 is CASSESYAGELFF. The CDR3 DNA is TGCGCCAGCAGTGAGTCCTACGCCGGGGAGCTGTTTTTT.

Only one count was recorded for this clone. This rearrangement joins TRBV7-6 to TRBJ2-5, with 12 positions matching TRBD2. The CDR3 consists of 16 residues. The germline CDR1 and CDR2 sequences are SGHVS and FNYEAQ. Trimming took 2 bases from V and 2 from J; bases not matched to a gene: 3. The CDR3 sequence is CASSLRTSGIQETQYF. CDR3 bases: TGTGCCAGCAGCTTAAGGACTAGCGGGATTCAAGAGACCCAGTACTTC.